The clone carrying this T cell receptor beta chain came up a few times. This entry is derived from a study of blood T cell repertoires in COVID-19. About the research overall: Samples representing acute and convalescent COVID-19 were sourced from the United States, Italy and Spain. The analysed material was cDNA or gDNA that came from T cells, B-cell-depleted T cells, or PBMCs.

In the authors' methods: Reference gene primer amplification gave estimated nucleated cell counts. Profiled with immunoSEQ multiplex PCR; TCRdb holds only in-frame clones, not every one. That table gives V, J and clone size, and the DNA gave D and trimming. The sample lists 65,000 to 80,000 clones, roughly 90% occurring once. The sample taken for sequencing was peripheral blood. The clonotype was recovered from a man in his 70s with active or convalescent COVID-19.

The CDR3 bases are TGTGCCAGCAGTTACGGGGCGCTAGCGGTGACCTACGAGCAGTACTTC. It yields the protein CASSYGALAVTYEQYF. V is TRBV6-5 and J is TRBJ2-7; 7 bases fit TRBD2. Trimming removed 2 bases from V and 2 bases from J; junction bases left unmatched: 9. The CDR3 consists of 16 residues. Germline assignment: CDR1 MNHEY and CDR2 SVGAGI.